These T cell receptor beta chains were read from a single sample in a study of blood T cells in healthy people across ages. TCRdb processed the 5' RACE reads anew with MiXCR; each CDR3 protein has one entry. The sample lists some 750,000 distinct CDR3 sequences; 22% were seen once. Sequenced: blood. All receptors come from a man aged 65 to 79 in good health. The CDR3 runs from the conserved cysteine through the conserved F or W. D genes are given only for firm matches. Clone size is not always given. Where it is, it says once, few, many or a class for expanded clones.

clone_size j_call v_call d_call cdr3_nt cdr3_aa
few TRBJ2-7 TRBV7-2 . TGTGCCAGCAGCTTAGTCCCATTTACAGGGTACGAGCAGTACTTC CASSLVPFTGYEQYF
few TRBJ1-1 TRBV7-8 . TGTGCCACAAAACCCTCGGCATCGTCACATGCTTTCTTT CATKPSASSHAFF
. TRBJ2-5 TRBV24-1 . TGTGCCACCAGTGATCTGACAGCGAACCAAGAGACCCAGTACTTC CATSDLTANQETQYF
. TRBJ1-1 TRBV6-1 TRBD1 TGTGCCAGCAGTGGACGGGACAGGGCACGCACTGAAGCTTTCTTT CASSGRDRARTEAFF
. TRBJ1-2 TRBV10-3 TRBD1 TGTCTCATCCGAGAGACAGGGGTAGACTATGGCTACACCTTC CLIRETGVDYGYTF
few TRBJ1-2 TRBV7-9 . TGTGCCAGCACCCCTGACGGATCCGGCTACACCTTC CASTPDGSGYTF
. TRBJ2-1 TRBV5-1 TRBD2 TGCGCCAGCAGCCCATCTCGGGGGGGCTACAATGAGCAGTTCTTC CASSPSRGGYNEQFF
few TRBJ1-2 TRBV25-1 . TGTGCCAGCAGTAAAAGACGAAGCTATGGCTACACCTTC CASSKRRSYGYTF
. TRBJ1-2 TRBV11-2 . TGTGCCAGCAGCCGAGGCCCGGACTATGGCTACACCTTC CASSRGPDYGYTF
few TRBJ1-2 TRBV7-9 . TGTGCCAGCAGCTTAATTAACGGACCTAACTATGGCTACACCTTC CASSLINGPNYGYTF
few TRBJ1-2 TRBV14 . TGTGCCAGCAGCCTGCTAGCCGCCTATGGCTACACCTTC CASSLLAAYGYTF
few TRBJ1-1 TRBV10-3 . TGTGCCATCGGGACGAACACTGAAGCTTTCTTT CAIGTNTEAFF
. TRBJ2-3 TRBV11-2 TRBD2 TGTGCCAGCAGCCCATTTTTGGGACTAGCGGGCCCTAGCACAGATACGCAGTATTTT CASSPFLGLAGPSTDTQYF
. TRBJ1-2 TRBV7-2 . TGTGCCAGCAGCTTAGAAATGGGAAGCTACACCTTC CASSLEMGSYTF
. TRBJ1-1 TRBV29-1 . TGCAGCGGCGCGGGGATAGGGAACACTGAAGCTTTCTTT CSGAGIGNTEAFF
few TRBJ2-3 TRBV4-1 . TGCGCCAGCAGCCGGGGCCGTTTTGTAGAAGATACGCAGTATTTT CASSRGRFVEDTQYF
few TRBJ2-7 TRBV29-1 . TGCAGCGTTGGGGTGGGTGAGCAGTACTTC CSVGVGEQYF
. TRBJ1-1 TRBV7-2 . TGTGCCAGCAGCTCGTATATTGAAGCTTTCTTT CASSSYIEAFF
. TRBJ1-2 TRBV9 . TGTGCCAGCAGCGTACGGGGGGCCCCAAACTATGGCTACACCTTC CASSVRGAPNYGYTF
. TRBJ2-3 TRBV20-1 . TGCAGTGCTAGACACCGACAGACCACAGATACGCAGTATTTT CSARHRQTTDTQYF
. TRBJ2-3 TRBV7-2 TRBD2 TGTGCCAGCAGCCCGCTTCGGGGGGGCCTTACAGATACGCAGTATTTT CASSPLRGGLTDTQYF
. TRBJ2-7 TRBV19 . TGTGCCAGTAGTATTTCAGGGGAGATCTACGAGCAGTACTTC CASSISGEIYEQYF
. TRBJ2-1 TRBV7-3 . TGTGCCAGCAGCCCCCCAGGTGCCCATGAGCAGTTCTTC CASSPPGAHEQFF
. TRBJ2-2 TRBV28 TRBD1 TGTGCCAGCAGTTTAGGGACAGGGCGTTACACCGGGGAACTGTTTTTT CASSLGTGRYTGELFF
few TRBJ2-3 TRBV18 TRBD2 TGTGTCAGCTCACCAACGATACCGGGAGGGCCAGATACGCAGTATTTT CVSSPTIPGGPDTQYF
. TRBJ2-5 TRBV7-2 . TGTGCCAGCAGCCCATGGGGGCCCCGGGAGACCCAGTACTTC CASSPWGPRETQYF
. TRBJ1-4 TRBV30 . TGTGCCTGGAGTGGGGCCAGGGGAGAAGAAAAACTGTTTTTT CAWSGARGEEKLFF
few TRBJ1-6 TRBV7-6 . TGTGCCAGCAGCTTAGCTGGTTCACCCCTCCACTTT CASSLAGSPLHF
few TRBJ1-1 TRBV12-5 . TGTGCTAGTGGTGCCCAGAGGGCGAACACTGAAGCTTTCTTT CASGAQRANTEAFF
. TRBJ1-2 TRBV7-8 . TGTGCCAGCAGCTTAGCTAGGCAGCGACGGGGGGTCAACTATGGCTACACCTTC CASSLARQRRGVNYGYTF
many TRBJ2-1 TRBV7-9 . TGTGCCAGCAGCTTGGAGCGAGTCTCCTACAATGAGCAGTTCTTC CASSLERVSYNEQFF
once TRBJ2-3 TRBV5-1 . TGCGCCAGCAGCGAGGCGTTCCCAGATACGCAGTATTTT CASSEAFPDTQYF
few TRBJ2-1 TRBV12-3/TRBV12-4 TRBD1 TGTGCCAGCAGTTTGTCACAGGGGATAGTCTACGATGAGCAGTTCTTC CASSLSQGIVYDEQFF
. TRBJ2-5 TRBV28 . TGTGCCAGCAGTTCCCCACAGGGAACCCAGTACTTC CASSSPQGTQYF
. TRBJ1-2 TRBV13 . TGTGCCAGCAGCTTAGGGGGGACGCTCTATGGCTACACCTTC CASSLGGTLYGYTF